This entry concerns a single T cell receptor (beta chain). Germline V CDR1 and CDR2: MNHNS, SASEGT. This CDR3 has 10 residues. Trimming cost V 1 base and J 6 bases, with 1 base left between them. Generated by immunoSEQ multiplex PCR, the TCRdb table keeps only in-frame clones and is missing some. Among about 86,000 clones listed, roughly 93% were seen once. The sample belongs to a study of control samples from healthy donors and cancer patients. Sequenced material: blood. The chain employs TRBV6-1 and TRBJ2-7; D unclear. This TCR derives from a woman in her 30s in good health. The chain's CDR3 is CASSEGEQYF. The CDR3 nucleotides are TGTGCCAGCAGTGAAGGCGAGCAGTACTTC.